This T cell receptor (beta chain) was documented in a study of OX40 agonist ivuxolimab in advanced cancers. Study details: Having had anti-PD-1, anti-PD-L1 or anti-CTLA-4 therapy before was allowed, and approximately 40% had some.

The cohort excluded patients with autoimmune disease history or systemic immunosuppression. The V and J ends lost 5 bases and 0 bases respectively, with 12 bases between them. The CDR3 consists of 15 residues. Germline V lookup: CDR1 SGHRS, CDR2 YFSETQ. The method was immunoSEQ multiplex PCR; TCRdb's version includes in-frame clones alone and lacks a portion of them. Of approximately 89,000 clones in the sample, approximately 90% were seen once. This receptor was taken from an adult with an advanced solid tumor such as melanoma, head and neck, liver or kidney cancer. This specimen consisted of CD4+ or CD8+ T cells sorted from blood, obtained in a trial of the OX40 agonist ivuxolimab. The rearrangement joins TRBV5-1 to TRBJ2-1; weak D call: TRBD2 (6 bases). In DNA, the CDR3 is TGCGCCAGCAGATCAGACGGGAGCTCCTACAATGAGCAGTTCTTC. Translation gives CASRSDGSSYNEQFF.